This T cell receptor (beta chain) was sequenced in a study of T cell repertoires in cytomegalovirus infection. On the study more broadly: Carrying CMV and the relevant HLA type showed in public TCR beta signatures.

Study-level findings and limits: HLA-C-restricted CMV-specific TCR beta clonotypes were dominant in the ex vivo response. CMV carriers having the relevant HLA were flagged by cumulative public TCR beta family frequency.

V was shortened by 4 bases and J by 5 bases, with 19 bases between the two germline ends. The length of the CDR3 is 16 residues. The V gene's germline CDR1 is SEHNR and CDR2 FQNEAQ (reference sequence). TCRdb re-analysed the reads in MiXCR, keeping a single row per CDR3 protein. The sample includes more than 140,000 distinct CDR3 sequences, roughly 6% of them seen just once. The table lists this clonotype with many counts. Antigen: not known. This TCR was recovered from a human donor in good health (CMV status not recorded). Some clones in this sample may be carry-over from other donors' samples. The rearrangement joins TRBV7-9 to TRBJ2-3; TRBD1 or TRBD2 may be the D gene (6 bases each). Sequenced: PBMCs. CDR3 coding DNA: TGTGCCAGCAGCTCCGATTGGCCGGGGGCGAAAGATACGCAGTATTTT. The encoded protein is CASSSDWPGAKDTQYF.